The 29 T cell receptor beta chains reported below all come from one sample, sequenced in a study of shared clonotypes between healthy human individuals. The naive CD8 population came from CD45RO-negative cells selected for CCR7, without terminally differentiated effector memory CD45RA+ cells. Some clones are missing from TCRdb's copy, which holds only in-frame ones; the method was immunoSEQ multiplex PCR. The sample carries 1.5 million to 2.5 million clones, roughly 94% recorded once. Sequenced material: naive CD8+ T cells sorted from blood. The receptor set was obtained from a man younger than 35 in good health.

V gene TRBV7-6 combines with J gene TRBJ2-3; D not resolved. V was shortened by 8 bases and J by 2 bases, with 8 bases between the two germline ends. Germline CDR1 reads SGHVS; CDR2 reads FNYEAQ. The CDR3 has 12 residues. CDR3 sequence: CASLGSTDTQYF. In DNA form, the CDR3 reads TGTGCCAGCTTGGGGTCCACAGATACGCAGTATTTT.

The CDR3 bases are TGTGCCAGCAGCCCCGGGACTAGCGGGAGTATCGACAATGAGCAGTTCTTC. It specifies CASSPGTSGSIDNEQFF. This chain links TRBV5-4 with TRBJ2-1; 14 nucleotides align to TRBD2. The V and J ends lost 4 bases and 5 bases, in that order; junction bases with no gene match: 8. Germline CDR1 is SGHNT and CDR2 is YYREEE (reference sequence). The CDR3 loop spans 17 amino acids.

Regarding this clone: The same CDR3 also results from other DNA sequences found in this sample. The chain links TRBV9 to TRBJ1-2; weak D call: TRBD1 (5 bases). There are 13 residues in the CDR3. With 2 bases removed from V and 4 bases from J, the gap between germline ends came to 9 bases. Germline V gene sequence: CDR1 SGDLS, CDR2 YYNGEE. As DNA, the CDR3 is TGTGCCAGCAGCGTGGGTCAGGGCTATGGCTACACCTTC. This gives the protein CASSVGQGYGYTF.

The gene calls are TRBV6-5 and TRBJ2-1; D possibly uses TRBD1 or TRBD2 (5 bases each). The V gene lost 2 bases and the J gene lost 3 bases, with 14 bases spanning the gap. Germline V gives CDR1 MNHEY, CDR2 SVGAGI. The CDR3 extends over 16 amino acids. CDR3 in amino acids: CASSYLRDVSYNEQFF. The CDR3 bases are TGTGCCAGCAGTTACCTCCGGGACGTGAGCTACAATGAGCAGTTCTTC.

The chain employs TRBV28 and TRBJ1-2; a possible D gene is TRBD1 (6 bases). Trimming took off 3 bases at V and 5 bases at J, with 13 bases between the two ends. Germline CDR1 reads MDHEN; CDR2 reads SYDVKM. This CDR3 has 14 amino acids. The CDR3 spells CASSFRMGAYGYTF. Written as DNA, the CDR3 is TGTGCCAGCAGTTTCCGAATGGGGGCTTATGGCTACACCTTC.

With respect to this clone: The same CDR3 is also encoded by other DNA sequences in this sample. CDR3 nucleotides: TGTGCCAGCAGCGTGGGGGGAGAAGAAGAGACCCAGTACTTC. Its translation is CASSVGGEEETQYF. V gene TRBV9 combines with J gene TRBJ2-5; D might be TRBD2 (6 bases). The ends were cut back, 2 bases at V and 3 bases at J, with 11 bases in the middle. CDR1 SGDLS and CDR2 YYNGEE come from the germline V gene. CDR3 length equals 14 residues.

The chain is built from TRBV7-8 and TRBJ1-2; a possible D gene is TRBD1 (5 bases). Trimming left V 0 bases short and J 6 bases short, with 14 bases between. The germline gives CDR1 SGHVS, CDR2 FQNEAQ. The CDR3 totals 15 residues. DNA of the CDR3: TGTGCCAGCAGCTTAGCGGGGCAGAGCAAAGATGGCTACACCTTC. Its protein is CASSLAGQSKDGYTF.

This clone has just one count. The chain joins TRBV29-1 to TRBJ2-1, with D tentatively TRBD2 (5 bases). The V end lost 1 base, the J end lost 5 bases, and 21 bases lay between the germline ends. This CDR3 region has 17 residues. Germline loops: CDR1 SQVTM, CDR2 ANQGSEA. CDR3 in DNA: TGCAGCGTTGAAGGTCGGCTTAGCGCCCCGCTTAACAATGAGCAGTTCTTC. As protein: CSVEGRLSAPLNNEQFF.

The chain uses TRBV19 and TRBJ2-7, with 11 bases lining up with TRBD2. The germline V gene has CDR1 LNHDA and CDR2 SQIVND (reference sequence). This CDR3 is 15 amino acids long. Losses at the gene ends were 5 bases for V and 4 bases for J; bases not matched to a gene: 7. The chain's CDR3 is CASSWLAGGPYEQYF. Here the CDR3 DNA reads TGTGCCAGTAGTTGGTTAGCGGGAGGGCCGTACGAGCAGTACTTC.

Of note for this clone: Within the sample, other DNA sequences also encode this same CDR3. V and J are TRBV27 and TRBJ2-3; D call uncertain. CDR3 length: 14 amino acids. Trimming removed 1 base from V and 2 bases from J, with 7 bases in between. Looked up from germline, CDR1 is MNHEY and CDR2 is SMNVEV (reference sequence). The CDR3 DNA follows: TGTGCCAGCAGTTTATTAGGGCTCACAGATACGCAGTATTTT. It encodes CASSLLGLTDTQYF.

The gene calls are TRBV27 and TRBJ2-7; D is perhaps TRBD1 or TRBD2 (5 bases each). This CDR3 comprises 14 residues. Trimming stripped 6 bases from V and 1 base from J, with 13 bases between. From germline, CDR1 is MNHEY and CDR2 SMNVEV (reference sequence). CDR3 protein: CASRTLGTSYEQYF. CDR3 bases: TGTGCCAGCAGGACCCTCGGGACGTCCTACGAGCAGTACTTC.

The rearrangement links TRBV27 to TRBJ1-2; 8 bases map to TRBD1. Germline V gene lookup returns CDR1 MNHEY and CDR2 SMNVEV (reference sequence). This CDR3 comprises 14 residues. J was trimmed by 7 bases and V by 3 bases; bases with no gene match: 7. The CDR3 nucleotides read TGTGCCAGCAGTTTCTTTCAGGGGGCGGCTGGCTACACCTTC. Its protein is CASSFFQGAAGYTF.

This clone has a single count. CDR3 DNA: TGTGCCAGCAGCTTGGGCGGATCGGGGTACTATGGCTACACCTTC. This sequence encodes CASSLGGSGYYGYTF. The chain is built from TRBV5-6 and TRBJ1-2; D unclear. This CDR3 spans 15 amino acids. Between the trimmed V and J ends, which lost 0 bases and 3 bases, there was a span of 12 bases. Germline lookup yields CDR1 SGHDT and CDR2 YYEEEE.

This chain links TRBV5-6 with TRBJ2-7; D may match TRBD1 or TRBD2 (5 bases each). Germline CDR1 reads SGHDT; CDR2 reads YYEEEE. The CDR3 sequence is 15 residues long. With 1 base removed from V and 0 bases from J, the gap between germline ends came to 11 bases. CDR3: CASSLSSGSSYEQYF. The CDR3 coding sequence is TGTGCCAGCAGCTTGTCTTCAGGGAGCTCCTACGAGCAGTACTTC.

The chain links TRBV11-3 to TRBJ2-7, with D uncertain. The CDR3 has 16 residues. The V end lost 2 bases, the J end lost 2 bases, and 16 bases lay between the germline ends. CDR1 SGHNT and CDR2 YENEEA come from the germline V gene. CDR3 nucleotide sequence: TGTGCCAGCAGCTTAAGAGTGGGCGGATTAACCTACGAGCAGTACTTC. Translated: CASSLRVGGLTYEQYF.

The chain carries TRBV9 and TRBJ2-7; D gene uncertain. The CDR3 sequence is 13 residues long. Trimming pared 4 bases from V and 0 bases from J, leaving 8 bases between. Germline loops: CDR1 SGDLS, CDR2 YYNGEE. This chain's CDR3 is CASSIYLSYEQYF. CDR3 bases: TGTGCCAGCAGCATCTACCTCTCCTACGAGCAGTACTTC.

This sequence joins TRBV7-9 and TRBJ2-7, with D tentatively TRBD2 (6 bases). CDR3 length equals 13 residues. Trimming left V 2 bases short and J 6 bases short, with 11 bases between. Germline values: CDR1 SEHNR, CDR2 FQNEAQ (reference sequence). The CDR3 nucleotides read TGTGCCAGCAGCTTAACCGCGGGAAGCGAGCAGTACTTC. The encoded protein is CASSLTAGSEQYF.

CDR3: CASSVDVSDTQYF. The CDR3 bases are TGCGCCAGCAGTGTTGATGTATCAGATACGCAGTATTTT. The chain has TRBV10-2 and TRBJ2-3; D is unresolved. The CDR3 runs to 13 residues. Germline loops: CDR1 WSHSY, CDR2 SAAADI. The V end lost 4 bases, the J end lost 4 bases, and 9 bases lay between the germline ends.

This clone was detected once. The chain carries TRBV11-2 and TRBJ2-2; no definite D call. The CDR3 runs 13 residues. Germline-derived CDR1 and CDR2 are SGHAT and FQNNGV. Trimming removed 6 bases at V and 4 bases at J, with 9 bases between. CDR3 in DNA: TGTGCCAGCAGTCCGGGCTCCACCGGGGAGCTGTTTTTT. Translated, it gives CASSPGSTGELFF.

The V and J genes are TRBV10-1 and TRBJ2-5; 9 nucleotides line up with TRBD1. The CDR3 length is 15 residues. CDR1 WNHNN and CDR2 SYGVQD come from the germline V gene (reference sequence). Unmatched junction bases numbered 7, after V lost 3 bases and J lost 5 bases. CDR3 region: CASSEGGQGVETQYF. CDR3 DNA: TGCGCCAGCAGTGAAGGGGGACAGGGCGTGGAGACCCAGTACTTC.

This clone has only one observation. The genes are TRBV4-1 and TRBJ2-5; possibly TRBD2 for D (6 bases). Germline assignment: CDR1 MGHRA and CDR2 YSYEKL. The CDR3 covers 16 residues. V lost 6 bases, J lost 0 bases, and 17 bases lay in between. CDR3 in DNA: TGCGCCAGCAGTATCCTTAGCGGAGGATACCAAGAGACCCAGTACTTC. Encoded protein: CASSILSGGYQETQYF.

This clone appeared a single time. The genes are TRBV7-9 and TRBJ2-3; TRBD2 aligns across 7 bases. The CDR3 spans 14 residues. After removal of 3 bases from V and 5 bases from J, the junction contained 5 bases not matched to a gene. Germline V CDR1 and CDR2: SEHNR, FQNEAQ (reference sequence). The CDR3 bases are TGTGCCAGCAGCTTTGAGGGGAGGGGAGATACGCAGTATTTT. Its protein product is CASSFEGRGDTQYF.

This clone is a singleton in its sample. The V call is TRBV7-9, the J call TRBJ1-4; possibly TRBD1 for D (5 bases). V lost 4 bases and J 0 bases, leaving 12 bases between the germline ends. CDR1 is SEHNR and CDR2 is FQNEAQ in the germline V gene (reference sequence). The CDR3 runs to 16 residues. CDR3 bases: TGTGCCAGCAGCTCTTTGACAGCCTCAACTAATGAAAAACTGTTTTTT. This sequence encodes CASSSLTASTNEKLFF.

The chain couples TRBV23-1 to TRBJ1-6; a weak D match, TRBD1 (5 bases). TRBV23-1 is noted as an ORF with a role that remains uncertain. V lost 4 bases, J lost 12 bases, and 19 bases lay in between. This CDR3 is 15 amino acids long. CDR3 protein: CASSRNLVTDRPLHF. CDR3 DNA sequence: TGCGCCAGCAGTCGTAATCTGGTGACAGACCGACCCCTCCACTTT.

The rearrangement uses TRBV19 and TRBJ2-1; 10 bases match TRBD1. The CDR3 covers 16 residues. Germline CDR1 reads LNHDA; CDR2 reads SQIVND (reference sequence). The junction had 9 bases not matched to a gene; V was cut back by 3 bases and J by 7 bases. The DNA of the CDR3 is TGTGCCAGTAGTATGGGACAGGGGCTATTTAGGAATGAGCAGTTCTTC. It codes for CASSMGQGLFRNEQFF.

This clone appeared once. J is TRBJ1-1 and V is TRBV19; TRBD1 matches at 9 bases. In germline, CDR1 is LNHDA, CDR2 SQIVND (reference sequence). V was clipped by 5 bases and J by 0 bases; unmatched bases: 7. The CDR3 has 16 amino acids. CDR3 DNA sequence: TGTGCCAGTAGTGCCGGGACAGGGATCATGAACACTGAAGCTTTCTTT. It yields the protein CASSAGTGIMNTEAFF.

This chain joins TRBV28 and TRBJ2-1; TRBD2 agrees at 8 bases. Germline V gives CDR1 MDHEN, CDR2 SYDVKM. The CDR3 extends over 12 amino acids. V gave up 5 bases and J gave up 10 bases; unmatched junction bases: 4. CDR3 in DNA: TGTGCCAGCAGTACCCCGGGAGGGGAGCAGTTCTTC. Translated: CASSTPGGEQFF. The full variable domain, its missing parts supplied by reference TRBV28 and TRBJ2-1, is DVKVTQSSRYLVKRTGEKVFLECVQDMDHENMFWYRQDPGLGLRLIYFSYDVKMKEKGDIPEGYSVSREKKERFSLILESASTNQTSMYLCASSTPGGEQFFGPGTRLTVL.

The rearrangement uses TRBV27 and TRBJ2-3; D possibly matches TRBD1 or TRBD2 (5 bases each). The V end was cut by 0 bases, the J end by 6 bases, with 13 bases between. Germline values: CDR1 MNHEY, CDR2 SMNVEV (reference sequence). This CDR3 has 15 amino acids. The CDR3 bases are TGTGCCAGCAGTTTATCCGGACTCCCAGGGGATACGCAGTATTTT. Residues: CASSLSGLPGDTQYF.

The chain employs TRBV7-9 and TRBJ2-7, with TRBD2 matching 10 bases. CDR3 length: 14 residues. The V gene end was trimmed by 2 bases and the J gene end by 5 bases; junction bases not matched to a gene: 3. Germline loops: CDR1 SEHNR, CDR2 FQNEAQ (reference sequence). The CDR3 spells CASSLPSGSDEQYF. The CDR3 DNA reads as TGTGCCAGCAGCTTACCTAGCGGGAGCGACGAGCAGTACTTC.